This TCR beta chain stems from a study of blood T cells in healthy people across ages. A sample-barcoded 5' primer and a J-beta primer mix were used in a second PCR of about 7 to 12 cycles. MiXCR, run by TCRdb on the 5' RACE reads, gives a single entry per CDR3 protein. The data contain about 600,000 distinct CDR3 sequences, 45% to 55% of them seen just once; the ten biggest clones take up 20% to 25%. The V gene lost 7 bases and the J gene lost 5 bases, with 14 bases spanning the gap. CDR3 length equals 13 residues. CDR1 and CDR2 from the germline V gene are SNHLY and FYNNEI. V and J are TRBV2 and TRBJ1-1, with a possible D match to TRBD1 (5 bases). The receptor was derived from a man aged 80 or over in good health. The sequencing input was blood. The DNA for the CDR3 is TGTGCCAGCAAGAAGGAGGGGTATACTGAAGCTTTCTTT. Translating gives CASKKEGYTEAFF.